Presented here are 5 T cell receptor beta chains from one specimen sequenced in a study of cytomegalovirus exposure and HLA in healthy donors. Sequencing was performed with immunoSEQ multiplex PCR; in TCRdb, only in-frame clones are kept and a portion is missing. The sample records 150,000 to 200,000 clones, roughly 84% being singletons. The sample was PBMCs. The receptors shown here come from a woman between 18 and 30 years old in good health and CMV-seropositive.

The genes are TRBV7-9 and TRBJ1-6; D not resolved. V dropped 5 bases and J dropped 8 bases, with 19 bases sitting between them. This CDR3 has 16 residues. From germline, CDR1 is SEHNR and CDR2 FQNEAQ (reference sequence). The CDR3 DNA reads TGTGCCAGCAGCCTTACTACCAGCAGCAGCCATTCACCCCTCCACTTT. Translating it yields CASSLTTSSSHSPLHF.

The gene calls are TRBV2 and TRBJ1-1, with D tentatively TRBD1 (5 bases). Germline values: CDR1 SNHLY, CDR2 FYNNEI. The CDR3 extends over 15 amino acids. Deletions cut 4 bases from V and 8 bases from J, with 20 bases between. This CDR3 reads CASSGEGQGRREAFF. The CDR3 nucleotides are TGTGCCAGCAGTGGGGAAGGGCAGGGTCGACGGGAAGCTTTCTTT.

The chain joins TRBV9 to TRBJ2-1, with a weak D call TRBD2 (6 bases). The length of the CDR3 is 13 residues. V gave up 4 bases and J gave up 10 bases, with 15 bases separating them. Germline-derived CDR1 and CDR2 are SGDLS and YYNGEE. Here the CDR3 DNA reads TGTGCCAGCAGCCACCTCCGGAGGGCGGAGCAGTTCTTC. This gives the protein CASSHLRRAEQFF.

The chain is built from TRBV19 and TRBJ2-5, with a weak D call TRBD2 (5 bases). The V end lost 5 bases, the J end lost 11 bases, and 18 bases lay between the germline ends. CDR1 and CDR2 (germline): LNHDA, SQIVND (reference sequence). The CDR3 is made up of 13 amino acids. CDR3 DNA: TGTGCCAGTAGTGTTCGAGGGCCAGCTGAGCAGTACTTC. Translation gives CASSVRGPAEQYF.

This sequence joins TRBV19 and TRBJ1-1; 7 bases match TRBD1. The CDR3 runs 14 residues. V shed 5 bases and J 3 bases; nucleotides not matched to a gene: 6. Germline-derived CDR1 and CDR2 are LNHDA and SQIVND (reference sequence). CDR3 sequence: CASSVNTGDTEAFF. The DNA of the CDR3 is TGTGCCAGTAGTGTCAACACAGGGGACACTGAAGCTTTCTTT.